The clone carrying this T cell receptor (beta chain) was observed at least ten times. As yet, its antigen is unknown. The source of the sample is a study of T-cell reconstitution after alpha-beta-depleted transplantation in children. Whole-study results and caveats: Newly made T cells mostly supplied T-cell counts and diversity one year after transplant.

TCRbeta library preparation incorporated unique molecular identifiers. In TCRdb, the PCR reads were re-called with MiXCR into one record per CDR3 protein. The sample consists of nearly 200,000 distinct CDR3 sequences, 6.3% of them appearing once. The specimen comprised PBMCs, sampled before TCRalphabeta/CD19-depleted stem cell transplant. The TCR sequence derives from a girl under two years old with combined immunodeficiency, due to receive a stem cell transplant.

CDR3 coding DNA: TGTGCCAGCAGCCAAGGACAGTATAGCAATCAGCCCCAGCATTTT. Its translation: CASSQGQYSNQPQHF. This chain connects TRBV16 to TRBJ1-5; D possibly corresponds to TRBD1 (6 bases). Germline-derived CDR1 and CDR2 are KGHSY and FQNENV. The CDR3 is 15 amino acids. Trimming stripped 2 bases from V and 0 bases from J, with 8 bases between.